The entry that follows covers one T cell receptor beta chain sequence. Original analysis: Estimation of nucleated cell counts relied on the amplification of reference gene primers. Only in-frame clones appear in the TCRdb table, and some are missing; sequencing was by immunoSEQ multiplex PCR. Clonal size and the V and J genes are those of that table, whereas D and trimming came from the DNA. This sample has 250,000 or so clones, with about 83% found just once. This specimen comes from a study of blood T cell repertoires in COVID-19. Study as a whole: COVID-19 samples, acute and convalescent, were from the United States, Italy and Spain. T cells, B-cell-depleted T cells, or PBMCs provided the cDNA or gDNA that served as material.

This CDR3 contains 13 residues. The germline V gene has CDR1 SGHDT and CDR2 YYEEEE. V lost 3 bases, J lost 0 bases, and 6 bases lay in between. The gene calls are TRBV5-6 and TRBJ1-1; possibly TRBD1 for D (5 bases). Sequenced material: peripheral blood. The origin of this receptor is a woman between 40 and 50 years old who had recovered from COVID-19. The CDR3 reads CASSWGVNTEAFF. The DNA for the CDR3 is TGTGCCAGCAGCTGGGGGGTGAACACTGAAGCTTTCTTT.